This T cell receptor beta chain was found in a study of blood T cell repertoires in COVID-19. Trimming at V came to 6 bases and at J to 5 bases, leaving 0 bases not matched to a gene. Germline V CDR1 and CDR2: MNHNY, SVGAGI (reference sequence). There are 13 residues in the CDR3. Profiling relied on immunoSEQ multiplex PCR, and the TCRdb table lists in-frame clones only, not all of them. The sample includes hundreds of thousands of clones, 65% to 90% of them seen just once. This chain links TRBV6-6 with TRBJ2-1; 11 bases are a match to TRBD2. The clonotype originates from an older woman with COVID-19, enrolled during active disease. Sequenced sample: peripheral blood. In DNA form, the CDR3 reads TGTGCCAGCAGGGGACTAGCGGACAATGAGCAGTTCTTC. Translation: CASRGLADNEQFF.